The table lists the clone carrying this T cell receptor (beta chain) with many counts. Its antigen remains unidentified. Researchers amplified the TCR beta CDR3 regions from RNA transcripts. First-round RT-PCR of the TCR CDR3 relied on the HTBI primer set. Each CDR3 protein gets one entry after TCRdb re-called the multiplex PCR reads with MiXCR. Of about 610,000 distinct CDR3 sequences in the sample, roughly 14% were seen once. These data come from a study of T cells in Graves' hyperthyroidism and ophthalmopathy. Study-wide results and limits: Blood held most thyroid clonotypes expanded above 0.001 frequency.

In germline, CDR1 is MNHEY, CDR2 SVGEGT. The length of the CDR3 is 16 residues. J was trimmed by 0 bases and V by 2 bases; bases with no gene match: 5. Diagnostic assessment was based on clinical symptoms, serum thyroxine and TRAb, thyroid ultrasound and orbital computed tomography. The authors took PBMCs from roughly 9.7 ml fresh peripheral blood. This receptor was identified in a woman in her forties with Graves' ophthalmopathy. Sequencing used blood. The chain joins TRBV6-2 or TRBV6-3 to TRBJ2-7; 9 bases are shared with TRBD2. In nucleotides, the CDR3 is TGTGCCAGCAGTTACCGGGCGGGAGGGACCTCCTACGAGCAGTACTTC. Amino acids: CASSYRAGGTSYEQYF.